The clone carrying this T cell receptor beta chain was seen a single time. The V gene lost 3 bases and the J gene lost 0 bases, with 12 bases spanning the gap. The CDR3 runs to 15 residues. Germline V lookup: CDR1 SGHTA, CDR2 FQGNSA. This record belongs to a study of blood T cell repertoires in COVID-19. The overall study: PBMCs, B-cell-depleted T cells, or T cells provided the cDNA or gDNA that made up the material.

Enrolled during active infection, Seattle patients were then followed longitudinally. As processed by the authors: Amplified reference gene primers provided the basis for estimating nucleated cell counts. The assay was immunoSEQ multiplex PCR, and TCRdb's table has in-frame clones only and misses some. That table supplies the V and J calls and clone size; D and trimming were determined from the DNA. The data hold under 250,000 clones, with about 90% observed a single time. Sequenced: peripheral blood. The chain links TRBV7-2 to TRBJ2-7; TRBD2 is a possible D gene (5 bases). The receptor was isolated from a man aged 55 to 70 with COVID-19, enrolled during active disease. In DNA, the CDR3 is TGTGCCAGCAGCTTCGAAGCGGTGAGCTCCTACGAGCAGTACTTC. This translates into CASSFEAVSSYEQYF.